The 19 T cell receptor beta chains in this list originate from one sample, sequenced in a study of regulatory T cells in long-lasting Graves disease. Building the TCR beta libraries relied on iRepertoire HTBI primers, and CDR3 regions underwent Arm-PCR. TCRdb ran MiXCR on the multiplex PCR reads and lists one entry per CDR3 protein. The data show about 540,000 distinct CDR3 sequences, less than 15% seen once. Documented time point: newly diagnosed GD, antithyroid drugs for less than 3 months. RNA from PBMCs was the source of the TCR library. The same data also went into a second study, on T cells in Graves' hyperthyroidism and ophthalmopathy.

Material: peripheral blood mononuclear cells (PBMCs), obtained at new diagnosis, from a patient treated with antithyroid drugs. The source of these receptors is a young man with Graves disease.

This clonotype was seen repeatedly, ten times or more. The chain joins TRBV7-9 to TRBJ2-7; D is unresolved. Germline CDR1 and CDR2: SEHNR and FQNEAQ (reference sequence). V lost 5 bases and J lost 2, with 16 bases in between. CDR3 length equals 15 residues. The CDR3 DNA sequence: TGTGCCAGCAGCCCCGCCCGGGTTGGGACCTACGAGCAGTACTTC. Protein: CASSPARVGTYEQYF.

This chain joins TRBV6-4 and TRBJ2-3; D unclear. The CDR3 spans 13 residues. Germline V gene data show CDR1 as MRHNA and CDR2 as SNTAGT. V was clipped by 4 bases and J by 6 bases, with 11 bases between them. The CDR3 nucleotides are TGTGCCAGCAGTGTGGTAGCTGAGGATACGCAGTATTTT. This encodes CASSVVAEDTQYF.

V gene TRBV30 combines with J gene TRBJ2-7; 10 bases align to TRBD2. The V gene's germline CDR1 is GTSNPN and CDR2 SVGIG (reference sequence). The CDR3 is 14 residues long. After removal of 7 bases from V and 6 bases from J, the junction contained 12 bases not matched to a gene. The CDR3 bases are TGTGCCTCAGGGGCCCTAGCGGGAGTCGGCGAGCAGTACTTC. Its protein is CASGALAGVGEQYF.

J is TRBJ2-7 and V is TRBV28; D ambiguous. Between the trimmed V and J ends, which lost 5 bases and 7 bases, there was a span of 12 bases. The CDR3 is made up of 12 amino acids. The germline gives CDR1 MDHEN, CDR2 SYDVKM. This chain's CDR3 is CASSNLIWEQYF. The CDR3 DNA reads as TGTGCCAGCAGTAACCTCATATGGGAGCAGTACTTC.

Only a few counts were recorded for this clonotype. The rearrangement joins TRBV5-1 to TRBJ2-3, with D perhaps matching TRBD1 (5 bases). Trimming pared 3 bases from V and 4 bases from J, leaving 18 bases between. CDR1 is SGHRS, CDR2 YFSETQ, per germline. The length of the CDR3 is 16 residues. The CDR3 spells CASSSFDSGSPDTQYF. In DNA form, the CDR3 reads TGCGCCAGCAGCTCCTTCGACAGTGGATCACCAGATACGCAGTATTTT.

This clonotype was counted ten times or more. This chain links TRBV27 with TRBJ2-1; TRBD2 aligns across 14 bases. This CDR3 region has 19 residues. Germline CDR1 and CDR2: MNHEY and SMNVEV (reference sequence). V shed 5 bases, J shed 0 bases, and the junction held 9 bases outside the gene matches. CDR3 sequence reads: CASSRGLAGGPSSYNEQFF. Here the CDR3 DNA reads TGTGCCAGCAGTCGTGGACTAGCGGGAGGCCCCAGCTCCTACAATGAGCAGTTCTTC.

This clonotype appeared many times. The chain combines TRBV7-9 with TRBJ2-7, with TRBD1 identical over 8 bases. V lost 3 bases to trimming and J lost 1 base; unmatched junction nucleotides: 11. The CDR3 totals 17 residues. CDR1 is SEHNR and CDR2 is FQNEAQ in the germline V gene (reference sequence). The CDR3 loop is CASSFPSRQGSSYEQYF. For the CDR3, the DNA is TGTGCCAGCAGCTTCCCGAGCAGACAGGGGAGTTCCTACGAGCAGTACTTC. Full variable domain (rest looked up from reference TRBV7-9 and TRBJ2-7): DTGVSQNPRHKITKRGQNVTFRCDPISEHNRLYWYRQTLGQGPEFLTYFQNEAQLEKSRLLSDRFSAERPKGSFSTLEIQRTEQGDSAMYLCASSFPSRQGSSYEQYFGPGTRLTVT.

This clonotype was counted ten times or more. The rearrangement uses TRBV12-3 or TRBV12-4 and TRBJ1-1; no definite D call. Trimming removed 2 bases at V and 1 base at J, with 5 bases between. The CDR3 totals 13 residues. The CDR3 bases are TGTGCCAGCAGTTTAAGTCAGAACACTGAAGCTTTCTTT. This encodes CASSLSQNTEAFF.

This clonotype showed up many times. This chain uses TRBV6-5 with TRBJ2-3, with D perhaps matching TRBD2 (5 bases). The germline V gene has CDR1 MNHEY and CDR2 SVGAGI. The ends were cut back, 0 bases at V and 1 base at J, with 11 bases in the middle. There are 16 residues in the CDR3. The CDR3 loop is CASSYSLGSGTDTQYF. CDR3 bases: TGTGCCAGCAGTTACTCGCTTGGGAGCGGCACAGATACGCAGTATTTT.

This clonotype was counted ten times or more. The rearrangement uses TRBV4-1 and TRBJ2-3, with TRBD2 matching over 11 bases. Germline lookup yields CDR1 MGHRA and CDR2 YSYEKL. The CDR3 covers 15 residues. Trimming took 4 bases from V and 6 from J; bases not matched to a gene: 6. The CDR3: CASSLTSGTDDTQYF. Written as DNA, the CDR3 is TGCGCCAGCAGCCTGACTAGCGGGACGGACGATACGCAGTATTTT.

Written as DNA, the CDR3 is TGTGCCAGCAGGATACAGATGAACACTGAAGCTTTCTTT. Its protein product is CASRIQMNTEAFF. This sequence joins TRBV6-1 and TRBJ1-1; no definite D call. Trimming left V 6 bases short and J 0 bases short, with 8 bases between. CDR1 is MNHNS, CDR2 SASEGT, per germline. CDR3 length: 13 residues.

This clonotype was counted many times. This chain uses TRBV29-1 with TRBJ2-3; D ambiguous. Germline V gene data show CDR1 as SQVTM and CDR2 as ANQGSEA. This CDR3 is 15 amino acids long. Trimming left V 0 bases short and J 4 bases short, with 14 bases between. CDR3: CSVEDSLPPPDTQYF. CDR3 bases: TGCAGCGTTGAAGACAGCCTCCCCCCCCCAGATACGCAGTATTTT.

The chain has TRBV10-3 and TRBJ2-3; 9 bases map to TRBD1. The CDR3 contains 13 residues. Trimming took 11 bases from V and 3 from J; bases not matched to a gene: 6. Germline V lookup: CDR1 ENHRY, CDR2 SYGVKD. The CDR3 DNA follows: TGTGCCTTCAAGGGACAGGGTACAGATACGCAGTATTTT. This encodes CAFKGQGTDTQYF.

This clonotype was counted a few times. The J gene is TRBJ2-5, the V gene TRBV6-1; D possibly matches TRBD1 or TRBD2 (6 bases each). V dropped 7 bases and J dropped 4 bases, with 19 bases sitting between them. Germline V CDR1 and CDR2: MNHNS, SASEGT. The CDR3 is 15 residues long. CDR3 region: CASTTGATGGETQYF. The CDR3 DNA follows: TGTGCCAGCACCACGGGGGCGACCGGGGGAGAGACCCAGTACTTC.

This clonotype came up a few times. The J gene is TRBJ1-6, the V gene TRBV5-1; D ambiguous. Germline loops: CDR1 SGHRS, CDR2 YFSETQ. V was cut by 0 bases and J by 2 bases, with 9 bases left in between. The CDR3 is 16 amino acids. Here the CDR3 reads CASSLESTTYNSPLHF. CDR3 nucleotide sequence: TGCGCCAGCAGCTTGGAGAGTACCACCTATAATTCACCCCTCCACTTT.

V usage is TRBV5-1 and J usage is TRBJ2-5; 15 bases are a match to TRBD2. This CDR3 has 16 residues. The trim removed 4 bases at V and 6 bases at J, leaving 7 bases unmatched. Germline CDR1 reads SGHRS; CDR2 reads YFSETQ. This chain's CDR3 is CASSLGTSGRKKTQYF. CDR3 DNA: TGCGCCAGCAGCCTCGGGACTAGCGGGAGGAAGAAGACCCAGTACTTC.

This clonotype showed up many times. This chain connects TRBV7-8 to TRBJ2-2; D call uncertain. The germline V gene encodes CDR1 SGHVS and CDR2 FQNEAQ. The CDR3 runs to 16 residues. Trimming took off 3 bases at V and 4 bases at J, with 15 bases between the two ends. CDR3 DNA sequence: TGTGCCAGCAGCTTGGGCAGGTCGACCTTCACCGGGGAGCTGTTTTTT. Protein: CASSLGRSTFTGELFF. The whole variable domain, filled in from reference TRBV7-8 and TRBJ2-2, reads GAGVSQSPRYKVAKRGQDVALRCDPISGHVSLFWYQQALGQGPEFLTYFQNEAQLDKSGLPSDRFFAERPEGSVSTLKIQRTQQEDSAVYLCASSLGRSTFTGELFFGEGSRLTVL.

The J gene is TRBJ1-5, the V gene TRBV6-5, with 7 bases matching TRBD1. The CDR3 consists of 15 residues. Germline CDR1 is MNHEY and CDR2 is SVGAGI. J was trimmed by 4 bases and V by 2 bases; bases with no gene match: 5. CDR3 amino acids: CASSYATGRNQPQHF. The CDR3 nucleotides are TGTGCCAGCAGTTACGCGACAGGGCGTAATCAGCCCCAGCATTTT.

The chain uses TRBV6-1 and TRBJ1-2; 11 bases map to TRBD1. Germline V gives CDR1 MNHNS, CDR2 SASEGT. The CDR3 is made up of 14 amino acids. V was pared by 10 bases and J by 2 bases, with 6 bases of the junction left unmatched. As DNA, the CDR3 is TGTGCCACTAAACGGGACAGGGGGAACTATGGCTACACCTTC. Encoded protein: CATKRDRGNYGYTF.